This T cell receptor beta chain was obtained from a study of vaccination effects on CD4 cells after COVID-19. This CDR3 region has 15 residues. V lost 0 bases and J lost 4; bases outside the gene matches: 6. CDR1 and CDR2 from the germline V gene are MNHEY and SVGAGI. The repertoire was sequenced with immunoSEQ multiplex PCR; TCRdb's copy has only in-frame clones and lacks some. The table has about 66,000 clones, over 75% seen once. Details on this clone: The antigen is undetermined.

The culture ran for 9 to 11 days, and then CD4+ T cells were isolated. Each person got two doses of an mRNA SARS-CoV-2 vaccine, BNT162b2 or mRNA-1273. This receptor was obtained from a human donor who received a COVID-19 vaccine. The sequenced sample was CD4+ T cells from PBMCs cultured without peptide, obtained after COVID-19 vaccination. The chain links TRBV6-5 to TRBJ2-7; TRBD1 matches 7 bases. CDR3 nucleotide sequence: TGTGCCAGCAGTTACTCCGAGACAGGGCCATACGAGCAGTACGTC. This translates into CASSYSETGPYEQYV.